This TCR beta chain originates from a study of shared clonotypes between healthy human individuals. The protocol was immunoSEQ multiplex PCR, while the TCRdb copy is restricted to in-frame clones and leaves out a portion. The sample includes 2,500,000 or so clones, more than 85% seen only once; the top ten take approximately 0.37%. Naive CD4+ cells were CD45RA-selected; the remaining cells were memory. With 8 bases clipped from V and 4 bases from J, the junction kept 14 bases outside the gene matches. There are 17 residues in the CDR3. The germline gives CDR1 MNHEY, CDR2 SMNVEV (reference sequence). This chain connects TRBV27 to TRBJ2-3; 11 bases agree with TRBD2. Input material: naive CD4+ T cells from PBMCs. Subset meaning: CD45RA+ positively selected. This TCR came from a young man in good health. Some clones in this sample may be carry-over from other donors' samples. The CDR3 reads CASGKSSLAGVADTQYF. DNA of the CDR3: TGTGCCAGCGGAAAATCATCACTAGCGGGAGTGGCAGATACGCAGTATTTT.